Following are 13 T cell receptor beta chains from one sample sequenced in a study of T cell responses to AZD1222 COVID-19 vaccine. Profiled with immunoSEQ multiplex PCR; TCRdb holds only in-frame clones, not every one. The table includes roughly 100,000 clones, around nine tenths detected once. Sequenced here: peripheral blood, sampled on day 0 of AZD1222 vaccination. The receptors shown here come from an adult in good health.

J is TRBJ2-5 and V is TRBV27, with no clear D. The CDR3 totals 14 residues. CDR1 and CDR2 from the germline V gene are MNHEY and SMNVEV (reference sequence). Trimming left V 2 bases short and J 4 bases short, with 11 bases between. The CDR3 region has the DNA TGTGCCAGCAGTTTACAGTCGAATCGAGAGACCCAGTACTTC. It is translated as CASSLQSNRETQYF.

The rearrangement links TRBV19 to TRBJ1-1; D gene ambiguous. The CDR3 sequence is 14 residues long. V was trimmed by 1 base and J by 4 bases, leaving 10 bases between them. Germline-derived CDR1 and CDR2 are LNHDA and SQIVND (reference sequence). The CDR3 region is CASSIGALSTEAFF. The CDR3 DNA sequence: TGTGCCAGTAGTATAGGAGCGTTGAGCACTGAAGCTTTCTTT.

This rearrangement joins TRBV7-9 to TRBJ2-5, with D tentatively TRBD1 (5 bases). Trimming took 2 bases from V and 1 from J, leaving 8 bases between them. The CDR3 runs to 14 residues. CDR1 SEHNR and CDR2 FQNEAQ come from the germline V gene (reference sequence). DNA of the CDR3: TGTGCCAGCAGCTTACTAGGGGCCCAAGAGACCCAGTACTTC. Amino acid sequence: CASSLLGAQETQYF. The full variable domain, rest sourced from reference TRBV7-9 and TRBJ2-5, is DTGVSQNPRHKITKRGQNVTFRCDPISEHNRLYWYRQTLGQGPEFLTYFQNEAQLEKSRLLSDRFSAERPKGSFSTLEIQRTEQGDSAMYLCASSLLGAQETQYFGPGTRLLVL.

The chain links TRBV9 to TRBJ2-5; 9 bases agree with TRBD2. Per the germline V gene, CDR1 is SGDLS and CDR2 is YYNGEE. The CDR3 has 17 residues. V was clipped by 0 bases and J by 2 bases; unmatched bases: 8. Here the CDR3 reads CASSVDASGALQETQYF. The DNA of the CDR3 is TGTGCCAGCAGCGTAGATGCTAGCGGGGCGCTACAAGAGACCCAGTACTTC. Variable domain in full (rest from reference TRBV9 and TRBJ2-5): DSGVTQTPKHLITATGQRVTLRCSPRSGDLSVYWYQQSLDQGLQFLIQYYNGEERAKGNILERFSAQQFPDLHSELNLSSLELGDSALYFCASSVDASGALQETQYFGPGTRLLVL.

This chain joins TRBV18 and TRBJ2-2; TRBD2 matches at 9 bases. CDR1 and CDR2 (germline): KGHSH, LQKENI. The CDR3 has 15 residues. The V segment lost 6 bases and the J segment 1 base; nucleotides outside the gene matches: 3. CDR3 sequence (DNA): TGTGCCAGCTCTCAACTAGCGGGGAACACCGGGGAGCTGTTTTTT. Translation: CASSQLAGNTGELFF. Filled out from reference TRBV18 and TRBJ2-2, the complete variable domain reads NAGVMQNPRHLVRRRGQEARLRCSPMKGHSHVYWYRQLPEEGLKFMVYLQKENIIDESGMPKERFSAEFPKEGPSILRIQQVVRGDSAAYFCASSQLAGNTGELFFGEGSRLTVL.

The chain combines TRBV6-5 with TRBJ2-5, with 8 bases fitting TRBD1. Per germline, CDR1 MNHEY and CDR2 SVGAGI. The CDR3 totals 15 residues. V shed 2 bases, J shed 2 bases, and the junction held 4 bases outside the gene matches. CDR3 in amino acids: CASSYGRQGQETQYF. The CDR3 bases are TGTGCCAGCAGTTACGGAAGACAGGGGCAAGAGACCCAGTACTTC.

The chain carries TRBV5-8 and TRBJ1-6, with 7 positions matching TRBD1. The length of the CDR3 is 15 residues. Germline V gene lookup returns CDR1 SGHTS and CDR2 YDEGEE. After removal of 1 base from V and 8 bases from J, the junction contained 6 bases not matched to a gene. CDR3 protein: CASSLPTGTYSPLHF. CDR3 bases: TGTGCCAGCAGCTTGCCGACAGGGACCTATTCACCCCTCCACTTT.

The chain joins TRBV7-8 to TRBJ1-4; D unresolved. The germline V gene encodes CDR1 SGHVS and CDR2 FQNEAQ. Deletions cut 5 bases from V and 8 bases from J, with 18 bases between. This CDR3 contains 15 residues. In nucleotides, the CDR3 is TGTGCCAGCAGCCTCAACCGGTGGGGTCGCGAAAAACTGTTTTTT. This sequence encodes CASSLNRWGREKLFF.

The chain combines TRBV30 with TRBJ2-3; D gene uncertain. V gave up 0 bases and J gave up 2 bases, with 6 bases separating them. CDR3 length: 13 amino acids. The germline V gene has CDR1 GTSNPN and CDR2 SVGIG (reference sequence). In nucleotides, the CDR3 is TGTGCCTGGAGTGTTCTATCCACAGATACGCAGTATTTT. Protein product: CAWSVLSTDTQYF.

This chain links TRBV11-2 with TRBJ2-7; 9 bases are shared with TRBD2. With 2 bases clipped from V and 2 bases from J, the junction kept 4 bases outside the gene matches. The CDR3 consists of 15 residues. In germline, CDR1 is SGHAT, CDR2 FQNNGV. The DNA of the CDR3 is TGTGCCAGCAGCTTAAGGCGCGGGGGGGCCTACGAGCAGTACTTC. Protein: CASSLRRGGAYEQYF.

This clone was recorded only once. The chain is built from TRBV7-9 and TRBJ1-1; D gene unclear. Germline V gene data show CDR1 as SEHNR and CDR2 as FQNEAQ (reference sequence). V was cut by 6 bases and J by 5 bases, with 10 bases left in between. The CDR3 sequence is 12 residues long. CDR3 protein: CASSRGGTEAFF. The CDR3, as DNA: TGTGCCAGCAGTCGCGGTGGAACTGAAGCTTTCTTT. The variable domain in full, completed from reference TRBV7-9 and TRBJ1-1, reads DTGVSQNPRHKITKRGQNVTFRCDPISEHNRLYWYRQTLGQGPEFLTYFQNEAQLEKSRLLSDRFSAERPKGSFSTLEIQRTEQGDSAMYLCASSRGGTEAFFGQGTRLTVV.

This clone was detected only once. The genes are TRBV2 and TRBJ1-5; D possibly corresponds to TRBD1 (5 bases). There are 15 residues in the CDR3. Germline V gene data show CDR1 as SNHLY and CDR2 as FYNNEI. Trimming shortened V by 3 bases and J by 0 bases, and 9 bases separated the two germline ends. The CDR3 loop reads CASSDRANSNQPQHF. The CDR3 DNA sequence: TGTGCCAGCAGTGACAGGGCTAATAGCAATCAGCCCCAGCATTTT.

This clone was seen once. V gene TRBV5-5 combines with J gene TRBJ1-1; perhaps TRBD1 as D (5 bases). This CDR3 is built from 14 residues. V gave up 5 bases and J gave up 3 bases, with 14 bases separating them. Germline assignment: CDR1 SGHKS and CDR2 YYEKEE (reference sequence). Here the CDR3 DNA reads TGTGCCAGCAGTAATACCGGGACCGACACTGAAGCTTTCTTT. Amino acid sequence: CASSNTGTDTEAFF.